A selection of T cell receptor beta chains follows, all from one sample in a study of HIV-infected children after antiretroviral therapy interruption. In TCRdb, the 3' RACE reads were re-called with MiXCR into one record per CDR3 protein. Seen here are some 90,000 distinct CDR3 sequences, 5.5% to 8.5% observed once, and the top ten hold 0.85% to 1.3%. The sample was CD45RA+ CD4+ T cells from PBMCs, pooled from several time points, taken from a donor given antiretroviral therapy, either interrupted or continuous. Receptors were obtained from a pool of human donors with HIV. CDR3s include the opening cysteine and the closing phenylalanine or tryptophan. A D gene is named only where the DNA matches it firmly. Size is omitted from some rows. Given values are once, few, many or a class for expanded clones.

d_gene,abundance,v_gene,j_gene,CDR3nt,CDR3aa
-,many,TRBV19,TRBJ1-5,TGTGCCAGTAGTAGCCCAGGGGCTAGCAATCAGCCCCAGCATTTT,CASSSPGASNQPQHF
-,-,TRBV11-1,TRBJ2-7,TGTGCCAGCAGCCAAGACCGCAACGAGCAGTACTTC,CASSQDRNEQYF
TRBD2,-,TRBV10-3,TRBJ2-5,TGTGCCATCAGTTTAGGACTAGGCGAAGAGACCCAGTACTTC,CAISLGLGEETQYF
-,-,TRBV7-2,TRBJ2-1,TGTGCCAGCAGCCCACCCTCGGGAACACCCTACAATGAGCAGTTCTTC,CASSPPSGTPYNEQFF
TRBD1,-,TRBV23-1,TRBJ2-1,TGTGCCAGCAGTCTGGGGACAGGCTATGCTGAGCAGTTCTTC,CASSLGTGYAEQFF
-,-,TRBV29-1,TRBJ1-1,TGCAGCGTTGAGGGGCCCTCGAACACTGAAGCTTTCTTT,CSVEGPSNTEAFF
TRBD1,many,TRBV6-5,TRBJ2-5,TGTGCCAGCAGGCGGACAGGGCGAGAGACCCAGTACTTC,CASRRTGRETQYF
TRBD1,many,TRBV29-1,TRBJ1-1,TGCAGCTTGGGGACAGGTCAGGCTGAAGCTTTCTTT,CSLGTGQAEAFF
-,-,TRBV28,TRBJ2-7,TGTGCCAGCGGACGAGTCCCGGCCGAGCCCTACGAGCAGTACTTC,CASGRVPAEPYEQYF
-,-,TRBV24-1,TRBJ2-2,TGTGCCACCCGGGGGACAGACACCGGGGAGCTGTTTTTT,CATRGTDTGELFF
-,-,TRBV18,TRBJ2-1,TGTGCCAGCTCGCCGGCGGAGGGGTGGAATGAGCAGTTCTTC,CASSPAEGWNEQFF
TRBD2,many,TRBV30,TRBJ2-3,TGTGCCTGGAGTTCCTGGCTAGCGGGGGTGACAGATACGCAGTATTTT,CAWSSWLAGVTDTQYF
TRBD1,many,TRBV12-3/TRBV12-4,TRBJ1-2,TGTGCCGGCCGGTTGACAGGGGGGGGCTATGGCTACACCTTC,CAGRLTGGGYGYTF
-,once,TRBV19,TRBJ2-7,TGTGCCAGTAGCTATCGCAGGGACTCCTACGAGCAGTACTTC,CASSYRRDSYEQYF
-,few,TRBV14,TRBJ2-3,TGTGCCAGCAGCCAAAGGATTCTTTCCACAGATACGCAGTATTTT,CASSQRILSTDTQYF
-,many,TRBV19,TRBJ2-1,TGTGCCAGTAGAGGGGGGGAGGGGCTCAATGAGCAGTTCTTC,CASRGGEGLNEQFF
TRBD1,many,TRBV2,TRBJ1-2,TGTGCCAGCCACCCTACGGGACAGGCGTATGGCTACACCTTC,CASHPTGQAYGYTF
TRBD1,few,TRBV7-3,TRBJ2-2,TGTGCCAGCAGCCAACTGGGACAGGAGAACACCGGGGAGCTGTTTTTT,CASSQLGQENTGELFF
TRBD1,many,TRBV7-9,TRBJ1-2,TGTGCCAGCAGCCGGGACAGGGTAGAGTATGGCTACACCTTC,CASSRDRVEYGYTF
-,-,TRBV7-9,TRBJ1-1,TGTGCCAGCAGCGTGACGACAGCACTGAACACTGAAGCTTTCTTT,CASSVTTALNTEAFF
-,few,TRBV7-9,TRBJ1-1,TGTGCCAGCAGCTTAGGTCAGCTGAACCGGATCGGCACTGAAGCTTTCTTT,CASSLGQLNRIGTEAFF
-,few,TRBV21-1,TRBJ2-7,TGTGCCAGCAGCAAGGCCCGACAGGGTTGGTGTTTCTACGAGCAGTACTTC,CASSKARQGWCFYEQYF
TRBD1,many,TRBV7-6,TRBJ2-7,TGTGCCAGCAGCTTAGCCGCACAGGGGGCGGACGAGCAGTACTTC,CASSLAAQGADEQYF
-,few,TRBV19,TRBJ1-1,TGTGCCAGTAGTATTGCGGGAGGCACTGAAGCTTTCTTT,CASSIAGGTEAFF
TRBD1,many,TRBV12-3/TRBV12-4,TRBJ1-2,TGTGCCAGCACTATGACAACAGGGGCCTCTCTAGTGTATGGCTACACCTTC,CASTMTTGASLVYGYTF
TRBD2,-,TRBV3-1,TRBJ2-5,TGTGCCAGCAGCCAAGATAGGGCACTAGCGGAAGAGACCCAGTACTTC,CASSQDRALAEETQYF
TRBD1,-,TRBV12-3/TRBV12-4,TRBJ2-1,TGTGCCAGCAGGAGGGACAGGCGTGCTGGTGAGCAGTTCTTC,CASRRDRRAGEQFF
-,few,TRBV7-2,TRBJ2-5,TGTGCCAGCAGCTTGAGAGACAGACAAGAGACCCAGTACTTC,CASSLRDRQETQYF
TRBD1,many,TRBV20-1,TRBJ1-1,TGCAGTGCGAGAGAACAGGGGGGAGCTGTGGGAGCTTTCTTT,CSAREQGGAVGAFF
TRBD2,-,TRBV7-2,TRBJ2-2,TGTGCCAGCAGCTTAGTAGGGCGGGGGGGCCATCTCACCGGGGAGCTGTTTTTT,CASSLVGRGGHLTGELFF
TRBD2,-,TRBV5-1,TRBJ2-5,TGCGCCAGCACCTTTACCGGGACTAGCGGGAAGGAGACCCAGTACTTC,CASTFTGTSGKETQYF
-,many,TRBV12-3/TRBV12-4,TRBJ2-2,TGTGCCAGCACCCACGCGGGACCCTTGAACACCGGGGAGCTGTTTTTT,CASTHAGPLNTGELFF
-,many,TRBV5-1,TRBJ2-7,TGCGCCAGCAGCTTCAATACAGGGTTAGGCGAGCAGTACTTC,CASSFNTGLGEQYF
-,many,TRBV19,TRBJ2-3,TGTGCCAGTAGTATTACATGGCGGGGGCGGACCTACACAGATACGCAGTATTTT,CASSITWRGRTYTDTQYF
-,many,TRBV23-1,TRBJ2-1,TGCGCCAGCAGTCAATTTGAGGAGGCAGGGTGTAATGAGCAGTTCTTC,CASSQFEEAGCNEQFF
-,-,TRBV24-1,TRBJ2-3,TGTGCCACCAGTGCCAGGGGAAGGAGCACAGATACGCAGTATTTT,CATSARGRSTDTQYF
-,many,TRBV19,TRBJ1-4,TGTGCCAGTACCCCCGCGGGACTTAGCGAAAAACTGTTTTTT,CASTPAGLSEKLFF
-,many,TRBV28,TRBJ2-1,TGTGCCAGCAGTCCCCGGGGACTTCGCTACAATGAGCAGTTCTTC,CASSPRGLRYNEQFF
TRBD1,many,TRBV5-1,TRBJ2-1,TGCGCCAGCAGCTCACATCTACAGGGGGCGCGTGAGCAGTTCTTC,CASSSHLQGAREQFF
-,many,TRBV10-1,TRBJ2-3,TGCGCCAGCAGTGAGTCGAGGGACGCTGAGGGGCCAGATACGCAGTATTTT,CASSESRDAEGPDTQYF
TRBD1,many,TRBV24-1,TRBJ1-1,TGTGCCACCTTAACTCTTCCAAAGGTTAGGACAGGGGAGACGAACACTGAAGCTTTCTTT,CATLTLPKVRTGETNTEAFF
-,many,TRBV4-2,TRBJ2-7,TGTGCCAGCAGCCAACAACCCAGGAGCTCCTACGAGCAGTACTTC,CASSQQPRSSYEQYF
-,many,TRBV5-5,TRBJ2-7,TGTGCCAGCAGCTTGGTGATGAACGAGCAGTACTTC,CASSLVMNEQYF
-,many,TRBV29-1,TRBJ2-5,TGCAGCCTAATGTTGACTAGGGGAGAGACCCAGTACTTC,CSLMLTRGETQYF
-,-,TRBV5-1,TRBJ1-5,TGCGCCAGCAGCTTCCCGAAAGACAGGAGGGAATATAGCAATCAGCCCCAGCATTTT,CASSFPKDRREYSNQPQHF
TRBD1,many,TRBV6-5,TRBJ1-6,TGTGCCAGCACCGTGAGGGCCAGGGGGGCTTCACCCCTCCACTTT,CASTVRARGASPLHF
-,many,TRBV3-1,TRBJ2-7,TGTGCCAGCAGCCAGGCGACCTACGAGCAGTACTTC,CASSQATYEQYF
-,few,TRBV18,TRBJ1-5,TGTGCCAGCTCACCAGGAGGGGGAGGCAATCAGCCCCAGCATTTT,CASSPGGGGNQPQHF
-,many,TRBV19,TRBJ2-2,TGTGCCAGTAGTATCCTTTCGGGAGCGAACACCGGGGAGCTGTTTTTT,CASSILSGANTGELFF
-,-,TRBV4-2,TRBJ2-3,TGTGCCAGCAGCCCCCCCCTCTACAGCACACCTAGCACAGATACGCAGTATTTT,CASSPPLYSTPSTDTQYF
TRBD1,many,TRBV20-1,TRBJ1-2,TGCAGGACAGGGGACGGCTATGGCTACACCTTC,CRTGDGYGYTF
TRBD1,-,TRBV19,TRBJ2-7,TGTGCCAGCAGTCGGACAGGGACGGGGGAACAGTACTTC,CASSRTGTGEQYF
-,few,TRBV6-1,TRBJ1-5,TGTGCCAGCAGCCTCCAGGCGGCCCAGCATTTT,CASSLQAAQHF
-,medium-sized,TRBV12-3/TRBV12-4,TRBJ1-1,TGTGCCAGCAGTTTAGGGAACACTGAAGCTTTCTTT,CASSLGNTEAFF